This paragraph reports one TCR beta chain. Sequencing used immunoSEQ multiplex PCR; TCRdb keeps in-frame clones, though not all of them. The table shows approximately 28,000 clones, with around 92% occurring only once. The data belong to a study of blood T cell repertoires in COVID-19. The CDR3 has 12 residues. Trimming took off 4 bases at V and 6 bases at J, with 8 bases between the two ends. Germline V gene sequence: CDR1 MNHEY, CDR2 SVGAGI. The specimen sequenced was peripheral blood. This receptor was taken from a woman in her 70s with COVID-19, enrolled during active disease. This chain uses TRBV6-5 with TRBJ2-3; a weak D match, TRBD1 (5 bases). The CDR3, as DNA: TGTGCCAGCAGTTCACAGGCGGATACGCAGTATTTT. It yields the protein CASSSQADTQYF.